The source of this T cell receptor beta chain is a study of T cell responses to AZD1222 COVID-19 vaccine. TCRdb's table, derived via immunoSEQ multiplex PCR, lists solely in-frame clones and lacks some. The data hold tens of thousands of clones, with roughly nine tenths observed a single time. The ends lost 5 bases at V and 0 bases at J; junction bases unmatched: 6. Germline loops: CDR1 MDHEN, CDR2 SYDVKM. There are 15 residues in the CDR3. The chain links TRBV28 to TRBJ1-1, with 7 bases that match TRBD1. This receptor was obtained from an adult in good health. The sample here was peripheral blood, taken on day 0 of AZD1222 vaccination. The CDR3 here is CASSAPGTVNTEAFF. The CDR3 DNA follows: TGTGCCAGCAGTGCACCCGGGACAGTGAACACTGAAGCTTTCTTT.